This entry lists 13 T cell receptor beta chains sequenced from one sample in a study of post-analysis software for immune sequencing data (dated by TCRdb to about 2015). Their antigens are not known. What the research found in general, with its limitations: Significantly higher frequencies in patients than in controls were found for a handful of TRBV segments, including TRBV5-6, TRBV5-1 and TRBV20-1.

The library was prepared using PCR. TCRdb lists the instrument as Illumina HiSeq 2500. To reduce PCR and sequencing biases, unique molecular identifiers were incorporated into the TCR beta cDNA libraries. The public reads were reanalyzed by TCRdb: fastp trimming at Q25, MiXCR alignment, in-frame beta chains only. Records with the same CDR3 protein are collapsed into one entry carrying the most frequent genes and DNA. The sample table contains fewer than 850,000 distinct CDR3 sequences; only one count was recorded for about 27% of them. The ten most abundant clones make up 0.56% of the sample. Sequencing input: blood. The receptors derive from a girl aged 10 to 17 with multiple sclerosis.

This clonotype was observed a handful of times. CDR3 nucleotides: TGTGCCACCAGCAGAGTTTCGGAGTATAATTCACCCCTCCACTTT. Translation: CATSRVSEYNSPLHF. This chain connects TRBV15 to TRBJ1-6; the D is unclear. The CDR3 runs 15 residues. Trimming stripped 1 base from V and 4 bases from J, with 8 bases between. From germline, CDR1 is LNHNV and CDR2 YYDKDF (reference sequence).

The rearrangement uses TRBV5-8 and TRBJ2-1; 11 bases are a match to TRBD2. J lost 10 bases, V lost 6 bases, and 12 bases had no gene match. From germline, CDR1 is SGHTS and CDR2 YDEGEE. The CDR3 runs 15 residues. CDR3 DNA: TGTGCCAGCACCACAGGGACTAGCGGAATACTCGAGCAGTTCTTC. Amino acid sequence: CASTTGTSGILEQFF.

This clonotype was counted only a few times. CDR3 region: CASSYSRVLGTEAFF. For the CDR3, the DNA is TGTGCCAGCAGTTACTCTCGGGTTTTGGGCACTGAAGCTTTCTTT. The chain recombines TRBV6-6 with TRBJ1-1; no clear D. The CDR3 runs 15 residues. V was clipped by 0 bases and J by 4 bases, with 12 bases between them. Germline V gene data show CDR1 as MNHNY and CDR2 as SVGAGI (reference sequence).

The rearrangement joins TRBV2 to TRBJ1-2, with D uncertain. This CDR3 has 11 amino acids. Trimming pared 10 bases from V and 8 bases from J, leaving 14 bases between. Germline values: CDR1 SNHLY, CDR2 FYNNEI. The CDR3 here is CATQNFPGYTF. CDR3 sequence (DNA): TGTGCCACCCAAAATTTCCCGGGCTACACCTTC.

This clonotype has only a few counts. The chain is built from TRBV10-3 and TRBJ1-5, with 7 bases lining up with TRBD1. V lost 4 bases to trimming and J lost 3 bases; unmatched junction nucleotides: 3. The CDR3 spans 14 residues. Germline CDR1 ENHRY, CDR2 SYGVKD. CDR3 region: CAISGGQDNQPQHF. The CDR3 nucleotides read TGTGCCATCAGTGGAGGACAGGACAATCAGCCCCAGCATTTT.

A single count supports this clonotype. The chain uses TRBV20-1 and TRBJ2-1; D not resolved. Trimming shortened V by 3 bases and J by 9 bases, and 9 bases separated the two germline ends. This CDR3 is 11 amino acids long. Germline values: CDR1 DFQATT, CDR2 SNEGSKA (reference sequence). CDR3 sequence (DNA): TGCAGTGCTAGCTTTTCTGGTGAGCAGTTCTTC. It translates to CSASFSGEQFF.

This clonotype has just a few counts. A single base separates this from a much larger clone, so it may be a read error. J is TRBJ2-3 and V is TRBV7-2, with D unresolved. The V and J ends lost 3 bases and 2 bases respectively, with 3 bases between them. This CDR3 contains 12 residues. Germline loops: CDR1 SGHTA, CDR2 FQGNSA. The CDR3 is CASSFLTDTQYF. For the CDR3, the DNA is TGTGCCAGCAGCTTCCTCACAGATACGCAGTATTTT.

The chain joins TRBV28 to TRBJ2-5, with D tentatively TRBD1 (6 bases). Germline V gene data show CDR1 as MDHEN and CDR2 as SYDVKM. The CDR3 consists of 14 residues. V was pared by 7 bases and J by 2 bases, with 14 bases between. The DNA of the CDR3 is TGTGCCAGCAATTTTGGACAGCCTCAAGAGACCCAGTACTTC. Amino acid sequence: CASNFGQPQETQYF.

The J gene is TRBJ1-5, the V gene TRBV6-5; D may be TRBD1 (5 bases). Germline assignment: CDR1 MNHEY and CDR2 SVGAGI. V lost 4 bases and J lost 1, with 14 bases in between. The CDR3 loop spans 16 amino acids. CDR3 protein: CASSSGTAESNQPQHF. CDR3 sequence (DNA): TGTGCCAGCAGTTCCGGGACTGCCGAGAGCAATCAGCCCCAGCATTTT.

The genes are TRBV29-1 and TRBJ2-4; 7 bases are a match to TRBD1. Trimming cost V 6 bases and J 0 bases; bases outside gene matches: 8. The length of the CDR3 is 15 residues. Germline V gives CDR1 SQVTM, CDR2 ANQGSEA. The CDR3 reads CSVEKGAGAKNIQYF. The CDR3, as DNA: TGCAGCGTCGAGAAGGGGGCTGGAGCCAAAAACATTCAGTACTTC. The whole variable domain, filled in from reference TRBV29-1 and TRBJ2-4, reads SAVISQKPSRDICQRGTSLTIQCQVDSQVTMMFWYRQQPGQSLTLIATANQGSEATYESGFVIDKFPISRPNLTFSTLTVSNMSPEDSSIYLCSVEKGAGAKNIQYFGAGTRLSVL.

The chain carries TRBV7-9 and TRBJ1-2; TRBD1 matches 10 bases. V lost 3 bases to trimming and J lost 4 bases; unmatched junction nucleotides: 8. There are 16 residues in the CDR3. The germline V gene encodes CDR1 SEHNR and CDR2 FQNEAQ (reference sequence). DNA of the CDR3: TGTGCCAGCAGCTTGACCCTCCGGGACAGGGGCTATGGCTACACCTTC. It encodes CASSLTLRDRGYGYTF.

The chain links TRBV24-1 to TRBJ2-7, with TRBD1 matching over 7 bases. The CDR3 runs to 14 residues. Losses at the gene ends were 3 bases for V and 5 bases for J; bases not matched to a gene: 6. Germline V gene data show CDR1 as KGHDR and CDR2 as SFDVKD. The DNA for the CDR3 is TGTGCCACCAGTGATGGGGGCACAGGGGACGAGCAGTACTTC. Its translation is CATSDGGTGDEQYF.

This chain connects TRBV29-1 to TRBJ1-1; tentatively, D is TRBD1 (5 bases). The CDR3 spans 11 residues. From germline, CDR1 is SQVTM and CDR2 ANQGSEA. Trimming removed 4 bases at V and 8 bases at J, with 11 bases between. Here the CDR3 DNA reads TGCAGCGTTGGGGGACCGAAGGAAGCTTTCTTT. It specifies CSVGGPKEAFF.